This paragraph reports one T cell receptor beta chain. Its antigen is still unknown. These data belong to a study of T cell clonotyping in hematopoietic cell transplantation. CDR3 length: 17 amino acids. The V segment lost 7 bases and the J segment 5 bases; nucleotides outside the gene matches: 18. Germline CDR1 reads MNHEY; CDR2 reads SMNVEV (reference sequence). TCRdb's copy holds only in-frame clones and misses some; the assay was immunoSEQ multiplex PCR. Of 2,800 or so clones listed, about four fifths were seen once; the top ten hold about 30%. Study outcomes and limitations: Few recipient clonotypes overlapped donors; over 95% were de novo at given depth.

The source of this sequence is a female patient between 35 and 55 years old who had an allogeneic stem cell transplant from a related donor, so T cells may come from the graft donor. Some clones in this sample may be carry-over from other donors' samples. The sample consisted of PBMCs, taken 180 days after allogeneic stem cell transplant. The rearrangement joins TRBV27 to TRBJ2-5; 8 bases fit TRBD1. CDR3 bases: TGTGCCAGCAAACCAGGGGCAGGGGGCTTTAGACACGAGACCCAGTACTTC. Protein product: CASKPGAGGFRHETQYF.